These T cell receptor beta chains were read from a single sample in a study of blood T cell repertoires in COVID-19. The method was immunoSEQ multiplex PCR; TCRdb's version includes in-frame clones alone and lacks a portion of them. In the table there are about 240,000 clones, approximately 78% of which are singletons. The sequenced material came from peripheral blood. The source is a woman aged 80 or over with COVID-19, enrolled during active disease. Both conserved end residues are trimmed from each CDR3. The D gene is left open where the match is weak.

TRBD1 TRBV7-7 ASSLATGGETQY
TRBD2 TRBV6-2/TRBV6-3 ASSPRGALGLAGGRSEQF
TRBD2 TRBV11-2 ASSLVAGSYEQY
TRBD1 TRBV19 ASTPGTGNNSPLH
- TRBV27 ASSLRGAGSTEAF
TRBD1 TRBV25-1 ASGIGTGDTGELF
TRBD1 TRBV7-2 ASSSSRTGAYEQY
TRBD1 TRBV30 AWSEQGASEAF
TRBD2 TRBV5-6 ASRVAGGTTDTQY
TRBD2 TRBV7-6 ASSKTTSVLHEQY
- TRBV7-9 ASSSTGSGSPLH
- TRBV9 ASSAGTNNQPQH
- TRBV12-3/TRBV12-4 ASSLARGIY
TRBD2 TRBV7-2 ASSSQFGGVYEQY
TRBD2 TRBV18 ASSPQKVGAGVQETQY
- TRBV4-1 ASSQEASYEQY
- TRBV24-1 ATSERTNQPQH
- TRBV11-2 ASTGRQVYRDYNSPLH
TRBD2 TRBV7-9 ASSPPGVAGGGEQF
- TRBV5-8 ASRASRARTGTQY
- TRBV14 ASSQQRTVSHEQY
- TRBV6-5 ASKLSTGANVLT
TRBD2 TRBV6-6 ASSLAGAPSEQY
TRBD2 TRBV5-4 ASSHPGTSRLYSGANVLT
- TRBV9 ASSVVGLRRDTQY
- TRBV7-9 ASSTLPTASHDTGELF
- TRBV11-2 ASSSGDSNHSPLH
- TRBV30 AWSVPTANYGYT
TRBD1 TRBV19 ASGYQGAAQPQH
TRBD1 TRBV30 AWSRPRDSKDQPQH
- TRBV5-1 ASSLGLNTEAF
TRBD1 TRBV30 AWSVRSGGGQPQH
TRBD1 TRBV7-6 ASSYGTGGTYEQY
TRBD1 TRBV18 ASSQTLGQGAVTDTQY
TRBD1 TRBV6-6 ASSRGFNYGYT
TRBD1 TRBV14 ASSLQQGSYGYT
- TRBV5-4 ASSQPGGSRTYEQY
TRBD1 TRBV9 ASSVRGTGPYEQY
TRBD2 TRBV5-1 ASSFTLAGAQETQY
- TRBV2 ASIVRRGGSTDTQY
- TRBV5-1 APRCAPEQF
TRBD1 TRBV18 ASSRQGADTEAF